This T cell receptor beta chain was retrieved from a study of blood T cell repertoires in COVID-19 (dated by TCRdb to the early 2020s). With respect to the entire study: Samples from collaborators originated in the United States, Italy and Spain and spanned both the acute and convalescent phases of COVID-19. The material from the prospective study consisted of cDNA or gDNA derived from T cells, B-cell-depleted T cells, or PBMCs. Deeply sampled blood TCRbeta repertoires from subjects exposed to, actively infected with, or recovered from COVID-19 were included in the dataset. The repertoires were released in a freely available public database meant as a resource for research on the immune response to SARS-CoV-2. The samples were drawn from the first 160 participants of the ongoing ImmuneRACE study and from 1,254 subjects provided by 6 global collaborators. Sample metadata almost always included a de-identified subject ID, COVID-19 status, age in years and sex. Where available, HLA class I and class II types were obtained from metadata supplied by the sample provider rather than from assay-based typing.

TCRbeta CDR3 regions were amplified from genomic DNA by means of the immunoSEQ Assay, a bias-controlled multiplex PCR. Concerning the study's data processing: The number of nucleated cells in each sample was estimated by amplification of reference gene primers within the assay. To quantify the absolute abundance of each unique TCRbeta CDR3 rearrangement, sequence reads were collapsed and filtered. For each sample, productive Simpson clonality was calculated as the square root of Simpson's diversity index across productive rearrangements. TCRdb took this table from immuneACCESS and kept in-frame rearrangements with V and J called. Such tables lack part of the clones; where checked against another copy, unresolved V genes explain under half of the gap, and the rest is unexplained. V and J calls plus clone size are reproduced from that table; the DNA served to infer D and trimming. This sample is represented by roughly 230,000 clones; over 80% of them were singletons. The biggest ten clones account for 6% to 7% of the sample.

This clone showed up just once. Its antigen is unknown. No clone much larger than this one lies a single base away; base qualities are absent. Collaborating institutions collected whole blood in K2EDTA tubes following their own protocols. Collaborator samples were shipped for TCRbeta analysis as frozen whole blood, isolated PBMCs, or DNA extracted from either sample type. The V and J ends are trimmed by 6 bases and 3 bases, leaving 26 bases between them. The CDR3 goes from the cysteine to the phenylalanine over 18 residues. Only the CDR3 DNA stays, 54 bases, in frame from base 1. CDR1 SNHLY and CDR2 FYNNEI were looked up in the germline V gene. The investigation overall reported the following: How much clinical and demographic metadata was included differed by source and by participant, and the metadata was provided uncurated.

The sequenced sample consisted of peripheral blood. The V gene is TRBV2 and the J gene is TRBJ1-1, with TRBD1 perhaps the D gene, on 5 matching bases. The sequence came from a woman aged 60-75 years with active or convalescent COVID-19. The encoded CDR3 is CASSAARRGGEWDTEAFF. The DNA reads as follows: TGTGCCAGCAGCGCGGCAAGACGGGGCGGGGAATGGGACACTGAAGCTTTCTTT.